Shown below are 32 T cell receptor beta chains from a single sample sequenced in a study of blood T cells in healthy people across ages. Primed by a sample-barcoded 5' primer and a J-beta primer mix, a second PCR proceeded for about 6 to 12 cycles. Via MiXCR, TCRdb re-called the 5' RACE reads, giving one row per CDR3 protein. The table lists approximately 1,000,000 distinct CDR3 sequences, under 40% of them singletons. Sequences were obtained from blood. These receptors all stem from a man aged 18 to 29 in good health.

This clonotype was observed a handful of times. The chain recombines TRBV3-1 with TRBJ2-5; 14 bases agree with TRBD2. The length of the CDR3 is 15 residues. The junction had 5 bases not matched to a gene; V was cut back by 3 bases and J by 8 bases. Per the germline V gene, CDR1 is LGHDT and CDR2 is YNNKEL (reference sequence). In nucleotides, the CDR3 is TGTGCCAGCAGCCAGTTCGGGACTAGCGGGGGAACCCAGTACTTC. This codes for CASSQFGTSGGTQYF.

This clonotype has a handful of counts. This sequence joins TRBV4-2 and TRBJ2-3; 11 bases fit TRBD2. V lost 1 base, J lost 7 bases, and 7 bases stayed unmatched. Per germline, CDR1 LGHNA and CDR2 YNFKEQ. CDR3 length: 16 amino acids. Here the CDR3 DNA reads TGTGCCAGCAGCCAAGTGGGTAGCGGGGGGGCGAATACGCAGTATTTT. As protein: CASSQVGSGGANTQYF.

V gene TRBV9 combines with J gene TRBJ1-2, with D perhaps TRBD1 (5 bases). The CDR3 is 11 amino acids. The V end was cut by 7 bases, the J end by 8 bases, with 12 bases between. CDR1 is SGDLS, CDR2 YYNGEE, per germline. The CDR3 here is CASGGVKGYTF. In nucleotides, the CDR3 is TGTGCCAGCGGGGGGGTGAAGGGCTACACCTTC.

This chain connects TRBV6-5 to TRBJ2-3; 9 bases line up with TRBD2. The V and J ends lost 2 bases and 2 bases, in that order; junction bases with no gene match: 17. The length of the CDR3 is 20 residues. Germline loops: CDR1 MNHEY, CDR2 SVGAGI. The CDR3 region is CASSYKGGWGAGGSTDTQYF. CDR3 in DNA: TGTGCCAGCAGTTACAAGGGGGGATGGGGAGCGGGGGGATCCACAGATACGCAGTATTTT.

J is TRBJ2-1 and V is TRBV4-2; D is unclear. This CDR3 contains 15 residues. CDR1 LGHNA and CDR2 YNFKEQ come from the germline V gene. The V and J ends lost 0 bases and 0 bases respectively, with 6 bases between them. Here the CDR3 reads CASSQDPFSYNEQFF. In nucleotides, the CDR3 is TGTGCCAGCAGCCAAGACCCGTTCTCCTACAATGAGCAGTTCTTC.

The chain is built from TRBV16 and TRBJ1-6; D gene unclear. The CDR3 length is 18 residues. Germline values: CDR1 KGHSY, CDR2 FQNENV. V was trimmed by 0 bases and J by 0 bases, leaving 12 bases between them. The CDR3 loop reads CASSQSYRSSSYNSPLHF. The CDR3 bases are TGTGCCAGCAGCCAATCATACCGCTCCAGCTCCTATAATTCACCCCTCCACTTT.

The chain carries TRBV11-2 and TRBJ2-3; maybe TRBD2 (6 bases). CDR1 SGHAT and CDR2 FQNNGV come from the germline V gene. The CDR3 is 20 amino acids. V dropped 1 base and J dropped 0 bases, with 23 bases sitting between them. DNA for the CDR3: TGTGCCAGCAGCTTAGTGGGACTGGGGTTGTGGCTAACAAGCACAGATACGCAGTATTTT. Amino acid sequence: CASSLVGLGLWLTSTDTQYF.

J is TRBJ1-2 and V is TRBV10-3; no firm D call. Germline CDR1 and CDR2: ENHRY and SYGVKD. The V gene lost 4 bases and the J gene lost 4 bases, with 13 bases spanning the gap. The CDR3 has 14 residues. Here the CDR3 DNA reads TGTGCCATCAGTGGAACGTCAGGCCTCTATGGCTACACCTTC. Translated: CAISGTSGLYGYTF.

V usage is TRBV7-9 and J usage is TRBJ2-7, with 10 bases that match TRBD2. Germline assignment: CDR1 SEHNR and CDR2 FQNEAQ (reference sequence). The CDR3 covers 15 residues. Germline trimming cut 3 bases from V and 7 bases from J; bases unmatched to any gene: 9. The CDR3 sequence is CASSFSGGGYNEQYF. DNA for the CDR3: TGTGCCAGCAGCTTCAGCGGGGGGGGATACAATGAGCAGTACTTC.

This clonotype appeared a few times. CDR3 loop: CASRRQGIYGYTF. Here the CDR3 DNA reads TGTGCCAGCAGGAGACAGGGGATCTATGGCTACACCTTC. This chain connects TRBV6-5 to TRBJ1-2, with 8 bases lining up with TRBD1. The germline gives CDR1 MNHEY, CDR2 SVGAGI. The length of the CDR3 is 13 residues. The V segment lost 6 bases and the J segment 4 bases; nucleotides outside the gene matches: 4.

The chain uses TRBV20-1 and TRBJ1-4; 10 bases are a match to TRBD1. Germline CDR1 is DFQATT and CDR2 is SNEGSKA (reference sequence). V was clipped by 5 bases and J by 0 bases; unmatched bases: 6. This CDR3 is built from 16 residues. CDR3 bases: TGCAGTGCTCCCGGGACAGGGGATTCAACTAATGAAAAACTGTTTTTT. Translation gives CSAPGTGDSTNEKLFF.

CDR3 DNA: TGCAGCGTTGAAGACCCAGGGCTACAACAACTCAACTATGGCTACACCTTC. Amino acids: CSVEDPGLQQLNYGYTF. The chain is built from TRBV29-1 and TRBJ1-2; D may be TRBD1 (5 bases). V was clipped by 0 bases and J by 2 bases, with 19 bases between them. This CDR3 spans 17 amino acids. Germline CDR1 is SQVTM and CDR2 is ANQGSEA.

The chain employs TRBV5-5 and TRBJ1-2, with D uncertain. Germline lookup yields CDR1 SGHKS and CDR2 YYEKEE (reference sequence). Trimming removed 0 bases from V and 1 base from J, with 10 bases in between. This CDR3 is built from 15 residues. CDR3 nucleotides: TGTGCCAGCAGCTTGGGAGGGCAGGATAACTATGGCTACACCTTC. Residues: CASSLGGQDNYGYTF.

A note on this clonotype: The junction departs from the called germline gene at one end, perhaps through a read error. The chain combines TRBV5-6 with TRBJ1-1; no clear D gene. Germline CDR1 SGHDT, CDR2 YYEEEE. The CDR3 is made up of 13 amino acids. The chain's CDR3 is CASSSRSNTEVFF. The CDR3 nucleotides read TGTGCCAGCAGCTCGCGGTCAAACACTGAAGTTTTCTTT.

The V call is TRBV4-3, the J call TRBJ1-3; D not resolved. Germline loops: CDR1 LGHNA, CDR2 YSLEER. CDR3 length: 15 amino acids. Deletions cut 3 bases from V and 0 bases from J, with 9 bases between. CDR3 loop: CASSQKANSGNTIYF. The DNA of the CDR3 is TGCGCCAGCAGCCAGAAGGCCAACTCTGGAAACACCATATATTTT.

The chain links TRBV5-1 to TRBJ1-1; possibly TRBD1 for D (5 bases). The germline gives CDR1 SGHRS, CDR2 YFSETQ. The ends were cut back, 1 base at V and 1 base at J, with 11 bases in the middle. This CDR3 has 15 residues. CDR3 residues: CASSLQQGGNTEAFF. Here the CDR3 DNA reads TGCGCCAGCAGCTTGCAGCAGGGAGGGAACACTGAAGCTTTCTTT.

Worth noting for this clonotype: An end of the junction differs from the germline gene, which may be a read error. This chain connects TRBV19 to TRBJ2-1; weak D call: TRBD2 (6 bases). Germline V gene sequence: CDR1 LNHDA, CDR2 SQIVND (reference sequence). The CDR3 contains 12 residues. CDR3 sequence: CASSIGGNGQFF. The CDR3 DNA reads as TGTGCCAGTAGTATAGGCGGGAATGGGCAGTTCTTC.

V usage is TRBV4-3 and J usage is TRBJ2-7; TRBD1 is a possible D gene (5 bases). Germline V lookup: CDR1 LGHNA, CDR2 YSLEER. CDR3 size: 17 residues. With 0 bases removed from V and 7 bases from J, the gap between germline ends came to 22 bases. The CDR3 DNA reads TGCGCCAGCAGCCAAGATCTCGAGCGATGGGGCGGCAATGAGCAGTACTTC. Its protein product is CASSQDLERWGGNEQYF.

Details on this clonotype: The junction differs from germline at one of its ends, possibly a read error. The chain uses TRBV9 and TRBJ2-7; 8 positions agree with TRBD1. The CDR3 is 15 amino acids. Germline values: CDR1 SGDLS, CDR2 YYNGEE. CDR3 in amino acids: CTSSVGTGGFNEQYF. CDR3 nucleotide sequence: TGTACCAGCAGCGTAGGGACAGGAGGATTCAATGAGCAGTACTTC.

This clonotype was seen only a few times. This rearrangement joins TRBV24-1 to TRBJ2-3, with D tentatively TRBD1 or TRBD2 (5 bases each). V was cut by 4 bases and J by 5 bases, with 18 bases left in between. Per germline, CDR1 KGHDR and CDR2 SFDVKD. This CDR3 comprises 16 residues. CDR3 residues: CATSDPSGASKDTQYF. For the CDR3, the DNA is TGTGCCACCAGTGACCCCTCCGGGGCCTCAAAAGATACGCAGTATTTT.

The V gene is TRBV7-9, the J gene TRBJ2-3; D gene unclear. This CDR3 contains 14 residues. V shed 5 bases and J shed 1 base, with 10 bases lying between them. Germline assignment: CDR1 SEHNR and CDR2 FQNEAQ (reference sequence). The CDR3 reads CASSIPRGTDTQYF. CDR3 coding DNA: TGTGCCAGCAGCATTCCCCGGGGCACAGATACGCAGTATTTT.

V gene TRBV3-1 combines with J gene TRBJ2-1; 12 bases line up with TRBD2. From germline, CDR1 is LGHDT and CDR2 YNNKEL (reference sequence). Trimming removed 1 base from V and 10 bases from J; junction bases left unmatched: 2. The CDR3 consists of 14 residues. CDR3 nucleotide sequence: TGTGCCAGCAGCCAAGGACTAGCGGGGGTGGAGCAGTTCTTC. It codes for CASSQGLAGVEQFF.

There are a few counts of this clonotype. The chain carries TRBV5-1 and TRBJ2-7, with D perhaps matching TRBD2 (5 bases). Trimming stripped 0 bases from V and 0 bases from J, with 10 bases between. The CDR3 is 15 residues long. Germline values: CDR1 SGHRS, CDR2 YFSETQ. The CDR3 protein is CASSLAPGNSYEQYF. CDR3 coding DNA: TGCGCCAGCAGCTTGGCCCCCGGGAACTCCTACGAGCAGTACTTC.

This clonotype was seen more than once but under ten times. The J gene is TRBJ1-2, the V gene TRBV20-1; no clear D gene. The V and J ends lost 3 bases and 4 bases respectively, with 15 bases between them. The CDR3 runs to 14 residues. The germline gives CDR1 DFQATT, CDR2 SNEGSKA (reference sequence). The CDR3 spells CSARPPQTVYGYTF. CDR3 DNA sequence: TGCAGTGCTAGGCCGCCACAAACCGTCTATGGCTACACCTTC.

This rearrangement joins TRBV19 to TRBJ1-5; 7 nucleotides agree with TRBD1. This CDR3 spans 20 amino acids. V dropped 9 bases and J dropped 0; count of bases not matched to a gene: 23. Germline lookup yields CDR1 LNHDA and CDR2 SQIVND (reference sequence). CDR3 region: CASQGGVGSKFSNSNQPQHF. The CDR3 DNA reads TGTGCCAGCCAGGGGGGGGTTGGTAGTAAATTTTCCAATAGCAATCAGCCCCAGCATTTT. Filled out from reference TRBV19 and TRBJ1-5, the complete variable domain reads DGGITQSPKYLFRKEGQNVTLSCEQNLNHDAMYWYRQDPGQGLRLIYYSQIVNDFQKGDIAEGYSVSREKKESFPLTVTSAQKNPTAFYLCASQGGVGSKFSNSNQPQHFGDGTRLSIL.

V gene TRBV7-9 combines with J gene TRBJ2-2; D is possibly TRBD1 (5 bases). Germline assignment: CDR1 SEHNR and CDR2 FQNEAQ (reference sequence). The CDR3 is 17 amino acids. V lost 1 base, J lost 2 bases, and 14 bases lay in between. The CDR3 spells CASSLGGQSQNTGELFF. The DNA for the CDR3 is TGTGCCAGCAGCTTAGGAGGACAAAGCCAAAACACCGGGGAGCTGTTTTTT.

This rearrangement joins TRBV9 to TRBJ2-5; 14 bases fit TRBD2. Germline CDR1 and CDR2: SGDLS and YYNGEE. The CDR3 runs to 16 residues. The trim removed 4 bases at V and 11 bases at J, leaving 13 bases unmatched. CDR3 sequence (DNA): TGTGCCAGCAGCCCGAGACTAGCGGGGGGGTACAATGAGCAGTACTTC. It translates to CASSPRLAGGYNEQYF.

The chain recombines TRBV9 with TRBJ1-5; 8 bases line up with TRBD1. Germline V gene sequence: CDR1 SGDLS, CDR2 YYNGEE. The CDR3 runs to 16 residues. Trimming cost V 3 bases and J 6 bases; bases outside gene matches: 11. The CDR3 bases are TGTGCCAGCAGCGCTACGGCGGACAGGGTGGGTCAGCCCCAGCATTTT. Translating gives CASSATADRVGQPQHF.

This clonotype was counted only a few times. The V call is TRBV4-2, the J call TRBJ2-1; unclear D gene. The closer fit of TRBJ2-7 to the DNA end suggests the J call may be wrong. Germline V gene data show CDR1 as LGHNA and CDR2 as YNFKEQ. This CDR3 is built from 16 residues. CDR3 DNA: TGTGCCAGCAGCCAAGTAGTAAGTAACTCCTACAATGAGCAGTACTTC. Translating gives CASSQVVSNSYNEQYF.

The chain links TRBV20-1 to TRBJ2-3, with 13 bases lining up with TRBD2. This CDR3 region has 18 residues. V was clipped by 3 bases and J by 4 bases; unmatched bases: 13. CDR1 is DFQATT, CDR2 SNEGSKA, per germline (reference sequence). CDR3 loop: CSASPPGLAGNGADTQYF. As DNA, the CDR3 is TGCAGTGCTAGCCCCCCGGGACTAGCGGGGAATGGGGCAGATACGCAGTATTTT.

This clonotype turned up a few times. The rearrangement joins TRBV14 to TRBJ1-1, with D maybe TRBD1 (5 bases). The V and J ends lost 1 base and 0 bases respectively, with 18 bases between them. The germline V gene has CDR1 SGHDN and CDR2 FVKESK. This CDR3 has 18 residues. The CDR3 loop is CASSQGMRGGYLNTEAFF. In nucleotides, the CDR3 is TGTGCCAGCAGCCAAGGGATGCGGGGGGGGTACCTGAACACTGAAGCTTTCTTT.

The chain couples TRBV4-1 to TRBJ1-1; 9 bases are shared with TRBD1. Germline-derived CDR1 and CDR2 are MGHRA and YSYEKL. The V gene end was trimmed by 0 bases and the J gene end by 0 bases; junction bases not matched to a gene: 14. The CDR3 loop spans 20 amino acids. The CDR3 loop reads CASSQDPSGGTGPMNTEAFF. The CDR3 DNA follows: TGCGCCAGCAGCCAAGATCCGTCGGGGGGGACAGGGCCGATGAACACTGAAGCTTTCTTT.